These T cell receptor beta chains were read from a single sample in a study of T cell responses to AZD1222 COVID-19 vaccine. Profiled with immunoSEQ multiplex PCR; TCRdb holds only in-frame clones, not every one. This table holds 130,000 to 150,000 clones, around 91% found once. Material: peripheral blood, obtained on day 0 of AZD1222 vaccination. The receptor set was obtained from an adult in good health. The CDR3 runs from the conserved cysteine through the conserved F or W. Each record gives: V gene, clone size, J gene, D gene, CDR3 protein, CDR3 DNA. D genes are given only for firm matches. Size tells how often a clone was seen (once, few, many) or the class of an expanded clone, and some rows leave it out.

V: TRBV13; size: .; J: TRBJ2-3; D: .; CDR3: CASSLGAGASTDTQYF; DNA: TGTGCCAGCAGCTTAGGGGCAGGGGCTAGCACAGATACGCAGTATTTT
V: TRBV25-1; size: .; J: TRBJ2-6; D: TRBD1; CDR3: CASSVGQGWSGANVLTF; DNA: TGTGCCAGCAGTGTGGGACAGGGATGGTCTGGGGCCAACGTCCTGACTTTC
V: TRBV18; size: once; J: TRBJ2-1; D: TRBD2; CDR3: CASSPRLAGDFSYNEQFF; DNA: TGTGCCAGCTCACCACGGCTAGCGGGAGATTTCTCCTACAATGAGCAGTTCTTC
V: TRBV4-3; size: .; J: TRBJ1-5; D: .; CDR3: CASSQDREGEYSNQPQHF; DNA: TGCGCCAGCAGCCAAGATCGCGAAGGTGAATATAGCAATCAGCCCCAGCATTTT
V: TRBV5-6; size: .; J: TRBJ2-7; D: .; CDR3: CASSPGPTLSDYEQYF; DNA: TGTGCCAGCAGCCCCGGACCCACCCTCTCCGACTACGAGCAGTACTTC
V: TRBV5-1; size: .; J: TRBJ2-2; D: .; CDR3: CASSLETGTGELFF; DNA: TGCGCCAGCAGCCTTGAAACAGGGACCGGGGAGCTGTTTTTT
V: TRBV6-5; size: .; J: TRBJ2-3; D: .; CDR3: CASSSSGTSGDTQYF; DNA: TGTGCCAGCAGTTCGTCCGGGACTTCGGGGGATACGCAGTATTTT
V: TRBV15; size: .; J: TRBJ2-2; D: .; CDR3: CATNSKTGDLKNTGELFF; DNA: TGTGCCACCAACTCGAAGACAGGCGACCTTAAGAACACCGGGGAGCTGTTTTTT
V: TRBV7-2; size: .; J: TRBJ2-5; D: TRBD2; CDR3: CASSSGRWGSETQYF; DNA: TGTGCCAGCAGCAGCGGGAGGTGGGGGTCGGAGACCCAGTACTTC
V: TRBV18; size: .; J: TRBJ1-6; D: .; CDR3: CASSPRGVDSPLHF; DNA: TGTGCCAGCTCACCACGGGGGGTTGATTCACCCCTCCACTTT
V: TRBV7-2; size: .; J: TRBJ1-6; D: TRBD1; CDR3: CASSLGQGRSPLHF; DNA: TGTGCCAGCAGCTTAGGACAGGGCAGATCACCCCTCCACTTT
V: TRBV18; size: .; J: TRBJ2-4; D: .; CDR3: CASSPRGSGILKNIQYF; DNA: TGTGCCAGCTCACCACGAGGTAGCGGCATATTAAAAAACATTCAGTACTTC
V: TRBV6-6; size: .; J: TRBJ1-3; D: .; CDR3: CASSFPTGESGNTIYF; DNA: TGTGCCAGCAGTTTTCCGACAGGAGAATCTGGAAACACCATATATTTT
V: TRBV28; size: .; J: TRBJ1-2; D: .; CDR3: CASSLSGFDNGYTF; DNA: TGTGCCAGCAGTTTATCGGGTTTCGATAATGGCTACACCTTC
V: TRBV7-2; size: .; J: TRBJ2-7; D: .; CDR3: CASSLAGESAYEQYF; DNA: TGTGCCAGCAGCTTAGCCGGGGAATCCGCCTACGAGCAGTACTTC
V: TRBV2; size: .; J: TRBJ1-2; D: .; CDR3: CASSAQAGQINYGYTF; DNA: TGTGCCAGCAGTGCTCAGGCTGGCCAAATAAACTATGGCTACACCTTC
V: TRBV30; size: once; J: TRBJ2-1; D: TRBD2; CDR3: CAWASSGRIDEQFF; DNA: TGTGCCTGGGCCTCTAGCGGGAGAATCGATGAGCAGTTCTTC
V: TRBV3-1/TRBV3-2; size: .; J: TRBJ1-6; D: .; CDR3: CASSQPLRDKLYNSPLHF; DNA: TGTGCCAGCAGCCAACCCCTCAGGGATAAGCTCTATAATTCACCCCTCCACTTT
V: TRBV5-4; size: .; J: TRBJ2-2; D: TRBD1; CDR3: CASSLGTDHTGELFF; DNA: TGTGCCAGCAGCCTAGGGACAGACCACACCGGGGAGCTGTTTTTT
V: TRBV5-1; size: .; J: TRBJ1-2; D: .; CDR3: CASKGALSGYTF; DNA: TGCGCCAGCAAAGGGGCCCTTTCGGGCTACACCTTC
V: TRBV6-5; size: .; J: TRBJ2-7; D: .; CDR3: CASRTGDREQYF; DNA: TGTGCCAGCAGGACGGGGGATCGAGAGCAGTACTTC
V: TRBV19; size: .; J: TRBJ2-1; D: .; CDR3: CASSPSRRAVYNEQFF; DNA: TGTGCCAGTAGTCCGTCTCGGAGGGCCGTTTACAATGAGCAGTTCTTC
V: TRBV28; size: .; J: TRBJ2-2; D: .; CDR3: CASSLGPAGELFF; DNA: TGTGCCAGCAGTTTAGGGCCGGCCGGGGAGCTGTTTTTT
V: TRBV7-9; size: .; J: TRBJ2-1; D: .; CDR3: CASSSKDRDEQFF; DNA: TGTGCCAGCAGTTCTAAGGATAGGGATGAGCAGTTCTTC
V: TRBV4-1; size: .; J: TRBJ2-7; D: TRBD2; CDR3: CASSRAGAAYEQYF; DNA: TGCGCCAGCAGCCGGGCGGGAGCGGCCTACGAGCAGTACTTC
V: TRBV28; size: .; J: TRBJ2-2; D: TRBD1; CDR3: CASSLWGQGAGELFF; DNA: TGTGCCAGCAGTTTATGGGGACAGGGGGCCGGGGAGCTGTTTTTT
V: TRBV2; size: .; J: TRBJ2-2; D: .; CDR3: CARTGSEGRTGELFF; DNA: TGTGCCAGAACGGGTTCTGAGGGACGGACCGGGGAGCTGTTTTTT
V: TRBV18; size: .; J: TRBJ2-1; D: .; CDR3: CASSRTDNEQFF; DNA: TGTGCCAGCTCACGGACAGACAATGAGCAGTTCTTC
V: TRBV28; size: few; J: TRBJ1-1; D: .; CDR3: CASSLRGLGTEAFF; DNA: TGTGCCAGCAGTTTACGGGGGCTTGGCACTGAAGCTTTCTTT
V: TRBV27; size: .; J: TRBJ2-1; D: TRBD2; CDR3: CASSLSAGLYNEQFF; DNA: TGTGCCAGCAGTTTGTCAGCGGGACTCTACAATGAGCAGTTCTTC
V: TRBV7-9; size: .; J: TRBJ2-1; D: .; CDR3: CASSSLGEQFF; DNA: TGTGCCAGCAGCTCCTTGGGTGAGCAGTTCTTC
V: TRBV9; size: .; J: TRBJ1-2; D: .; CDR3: CASSGGPGRDYGYTF; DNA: TGTGCCAGCAGTGGGGGGCCGGGAAGGGACTATGGCTACACCTTC
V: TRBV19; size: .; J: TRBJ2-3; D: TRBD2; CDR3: CASSITSVGTDTQYF; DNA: TGTGCCAGTAGTATTACTAGCGTTGGCACAGATACGCAGTATTTT
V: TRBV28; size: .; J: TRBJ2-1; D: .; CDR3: CASKKDRDLYNEQFF; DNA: TGTGCCAGCAAAAAGGACCGGGACCTCTACAATGAGCAGTTCTTC
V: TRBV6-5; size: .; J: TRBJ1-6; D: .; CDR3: CASSYSTRKNSPLHF; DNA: TGTGCCAGCAGTTACTCGACTCGGAAAAATTCACCCCTCCACTTT
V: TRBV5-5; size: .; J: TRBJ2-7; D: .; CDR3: CASSERGRVFQSPIYEQYF; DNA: TGTGCCAGCAGCGAGAGGGGCAGGGTCTTTCAAAGCCCCATTTACGAGCAGTACTTC
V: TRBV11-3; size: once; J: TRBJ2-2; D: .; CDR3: CASSLGFVGELFF; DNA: TGTGCCAGCAGCTTGGGATTTGTCGGGGAGCTGTTTTTT
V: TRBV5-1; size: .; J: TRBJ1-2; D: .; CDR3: CASSLDEDYGYTF; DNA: TGCGCCAGCAGCTTGGACGAGGACTATGGCTACACCTTC
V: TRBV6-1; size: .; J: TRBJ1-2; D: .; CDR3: CASSEGPRNYGYTF; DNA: TGTGCCAGCAGTGAAGGACCCAGAAACTATGGCTACACCTTC
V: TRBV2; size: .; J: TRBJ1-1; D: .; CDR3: CASSVVTLNTEAFF; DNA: TGTGCCAGCAGTGTTGTCACCCTGAACACTGAAGCTTTCTTT
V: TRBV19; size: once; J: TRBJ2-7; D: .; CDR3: CASSIASGDSSYEQYF; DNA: TGTGCCAGTAGTATAGCTTCAGGGGATAGCTCCTACGAGCAGTACTTC
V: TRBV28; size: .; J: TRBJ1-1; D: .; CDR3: CASSLRRREAFF; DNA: TGTGCCAGCAGTTTAAGGCGCAGGGAAGCTTTCTTT
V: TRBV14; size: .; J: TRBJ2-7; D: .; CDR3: CASSQDVRPYEQYF; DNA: TGTGCCAGCAGCCAAGATGTCAGACCCTACGAGCAGTACTTC
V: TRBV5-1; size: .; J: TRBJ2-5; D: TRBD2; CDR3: CASSSGLAGPQETQYF; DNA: TGCGCCAGCAGCTCAGGACTAGCGGGACCCCAGGAGACCCAGTACTTC
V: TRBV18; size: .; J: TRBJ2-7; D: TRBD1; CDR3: CASSPMGQGYEQYF; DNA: TGTGCCAGCTCACCCATGGGACAGGGGTACGAGCAGTACTTC
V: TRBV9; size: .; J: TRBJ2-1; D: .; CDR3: CASSEEGLIYNEQFF; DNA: TGTGCCAGCAGCGAAGAGGGGCTAATATACAATGAGCAGTTCTTC
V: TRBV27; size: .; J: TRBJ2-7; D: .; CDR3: CASKKGNFYEQYF; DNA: TGTGCCAGCAAAAAAGGGAATTTCTACGAGCAGTACTTC
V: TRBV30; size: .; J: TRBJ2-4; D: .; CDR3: CAWSVPYRGRGKNIQYF; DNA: TGTGCCTGGAGTGTACCTTATCGGGGGCGAGGCAAAAACATTCAGTACTTC
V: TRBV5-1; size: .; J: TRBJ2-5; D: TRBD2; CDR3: CASSLKAGGFETQYF; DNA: TGCGCCAGCAGCTTAAAAGCGGGAGGATTCGAGACCCAGTACTTC
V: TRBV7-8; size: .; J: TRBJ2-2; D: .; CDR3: CASSPNSLRDTGELFF; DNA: TGTGCCAGCAGCCCGAACAGTTTAAGGGACACCGGGGAGCTGTTTTTT
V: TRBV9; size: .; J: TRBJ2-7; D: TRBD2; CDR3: CASSVSVGTSGAYEQYF; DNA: TGTGCCAGCAGCGTATCCGTCGGGACTAGCGGGGCCTACGAGCAGTACTTC
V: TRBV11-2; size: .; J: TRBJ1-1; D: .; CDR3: CASSLTELNTEAFF; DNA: TGTGCCAGCAGCTTGACAGAGTTAAACACTGAAGCTTTCTTT
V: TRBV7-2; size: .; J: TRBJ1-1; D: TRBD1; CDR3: CASSPRTGGGNTEAFF; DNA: TGTGCCAGCAGCCCCCGGACAGGGGGTGGAAACACTGAAGCTTTCTTT
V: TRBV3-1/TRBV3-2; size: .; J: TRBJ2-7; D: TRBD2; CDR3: CASTSGASGYEQYF; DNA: TGTGCCAGCACCAGCGGGGCCTCAGGGTACGAGCAGTACTTC
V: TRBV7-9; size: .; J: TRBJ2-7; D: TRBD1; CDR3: CASSFSRRDSTYEQYF; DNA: TGTGCCAGCAGCTTCAGCCGCCGGGACAGTACCTACGAGCAGTACTTC
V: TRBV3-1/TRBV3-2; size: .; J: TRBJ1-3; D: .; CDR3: CASSSRDGRDTIYF; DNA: TGTGCCAGCAGCTCTCGGGATGGAAGGGACACCATATATTTT
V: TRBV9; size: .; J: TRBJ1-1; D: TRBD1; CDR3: CASSVRDSVNTEAFF; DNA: TGTGCCAGCAGCGTAAGGGACAGCGTGAACACTGAAGCTTTCTTT
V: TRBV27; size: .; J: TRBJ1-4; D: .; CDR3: CASSSLRARNEKLFF; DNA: TGTGCCAGCAGTTCCCTTAGGGCCCGTAATGAAAAACTGTTTTTT
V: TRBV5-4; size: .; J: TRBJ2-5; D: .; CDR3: CASSLLLSGQETQYF; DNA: TGTGCCAGCAGCTTGCTTTTGTCGGGACAAGAGACCCAGTACTTC
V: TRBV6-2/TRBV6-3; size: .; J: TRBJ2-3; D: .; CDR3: CASSYGGRGGSTDTQYF; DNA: TGTGCCAGCAGTTACGGGGGTCGCGGCGGTAGCACAGATACGCAGTATTTT